One TCR beta chain is described in this entry. The target antigen is unknown. Expressed TCRB transcripts were sequenced because the entire RNA isolate underwent reverse transcription. Assay: immunoSEQ multiplex PCR; the TCRdb copy retains only in-frame clones and omits some. Of about 650,000 clones listed, approximately 13% are singletons. The data derive from a study of beta chain features in type 1 diabetes. Overall study findings and caveats: Researchers could not determine here whether HLA type influences TCRB rearrangement. There was a moderate but significant shortening of TCRB CDR3s in all four CD4+ subsets of Type 1 diabetes patients. Cells that show high TCR expression could be over-represented by cDNA sequencing.

V shed 4 bases and J shed 4 bases, with 17 bases lying between them. Germline CDR1 is SGHRS and CDR2 is YFSETQ. This CDR3 is 16 amino acids long. This receptor was taken from a young man with type 1 diabetes. Specimen: naive CD4+ T cells from blood. The chain couples TRBV5-1 to TRBJ2-2, with D tentatively TRBD2 (5 bases). The CDR3 spells CASSGTGLRGTGELFF. The CDR3 DNA reads TGCGCCAGCAGCGGCACTGGACTTCGTGGCACCGGGGAGCTGTTTTTT.